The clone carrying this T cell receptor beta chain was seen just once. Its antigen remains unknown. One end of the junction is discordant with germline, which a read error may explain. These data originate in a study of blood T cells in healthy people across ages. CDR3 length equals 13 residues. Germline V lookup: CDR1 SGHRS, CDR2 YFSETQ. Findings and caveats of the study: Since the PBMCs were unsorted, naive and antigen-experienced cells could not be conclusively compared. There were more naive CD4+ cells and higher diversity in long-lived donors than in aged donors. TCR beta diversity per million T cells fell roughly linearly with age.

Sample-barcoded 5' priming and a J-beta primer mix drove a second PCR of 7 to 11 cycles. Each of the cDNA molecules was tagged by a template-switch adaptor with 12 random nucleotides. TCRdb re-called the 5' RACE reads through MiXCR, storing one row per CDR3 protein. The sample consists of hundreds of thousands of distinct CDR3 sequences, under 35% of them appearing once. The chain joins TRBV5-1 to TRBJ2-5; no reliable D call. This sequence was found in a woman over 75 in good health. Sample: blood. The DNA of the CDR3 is TGCGCCAGCAGCTTGGAGGGCCAGGAGACCCCGTACTTC. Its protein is CASSLEGQETPYF.